Below are 5 T cell receptor beta chains sequenced from a single sample in a study of type 1 and type 2 diabetes patients. PCR was run on genomic DNA. Amplification of the beta chain CDR3 used 30 forward and 13 reverse multiplex primers. TCRdb analysed the multiplex PCR reads with MiXCR anew, one entry per CDR3 protein. The sample has about 290,000 distinct CDR3 sequences, around 47% seen once. The specimen was peripheral blood mononuclear cells (PBMCs). The receptors originated from a man between 18 and 35 years old with type 2 diabetes.

This clonotype was picked up a small number of times. This sequence joins TRBV15 and TRBJ1-2; TRBD1 aligns across 9 bases. The trim removed 0 bases at V and 5 bases at J, leaving 10 bases unmatched. The CDR3 runs to 17 residues. Per the germline V gene, CDR1 is LNHNV and CDR2 is YYDKDF (reference sequence). The CDR3 protein is CATSRDPGTGWEYGYTF. CDR3 bases: TGTGCCACCAGCAGAGATCCCGGGACAGGGTGGGAATATGGCTACACCTTC.

V is TRBV28 and J is TRBJ1-2; D may be TRBD1 (5 bases). Deletions cut 4 bases from V and 3 bases from J, with 12 bases between. The CDR3 spans 14 residues. Germline V gives CDR1 MDHEN, CDR2 SYDVKM. The CDR3, as DNA: TGTGCCAGCAGTTCGGGACCCCTCGACTATGGCTACACCTTC. Translation: CASSSGPLDYGYTF.

The V and J genes are TRBV11-2 and TRBJ2-7; D is unresolved. The length of the CDR3 is 14 residues. Trimming pared 1 base from V and 3 bases from J, leaving 10 bases between. Per the germline V gene, CDR1 is SGHAT and CDR2 is FQNNGV. CDR3: CASSLGAESYEQYF. CDR3 DNA: TGTGCCAGCAGCTTAGGGGCAGAGAGCTACGAGCAGTACTTC.

CDR3 nucleotides: TGTGCCAGCAGCTTAACACAAGGGGGCGGGGAGCTGTTTTTT. Encoded protein: CASSLTQGGGELFF. The V call is TRBV7-3, the J call TRBJ2-2; TRBD1 is a possible D gene (6 bases). Trimming took off 0 bases at V and 7 bases at J, with 9 bases between the two ends. CDR1 is SGHTA, CDR2 FQGTGA, per germline. CDR3 size: 14 residues. Combining the CDR3 with reference TRBV7-3 and TRBJ2-2 gives the whole variable domain GAGVSQTPSNKVTEKGKYVELRCDPISGHTALYWYRQSLGQGPEFLIYFQGTGAADDSGLPNDRFFAVRPEGSVSTLKIQRTERGDSAVYLCASSLTQGGGELFFGEGSRLTVL.

Only one count was recorded for this clonotype. CDR3 sequence reads: CASGWGTSGGAREREQYF. The CDR3 nucleotides are TGTGCTAGTGGTTGGGGGACTAGCGGGGGGGCCCGGGAGCGGGAGCAGTACTTC. The J gene is TRBJ2-7, the V gene TRBV12-5; 16 nucleotides line up with TRBD2. Germline trimming cut 4 bases from V and 7 bases from J; bases unmatched to any gene: 13. CDR1 is LGHNT, CDR2 FRNRAP, per germline. The CDR3 has 18 residues.